The 26 T cell receptor beta chains below come from one sample, sequenced in a study of cytomegalovirus exposure and HLA in healthy donors. Sequencing was performed with immunoSEQ multiplex PCR; in TCRdb, only in-frame clones are kept and a portion is missing. Here the sample spans 120,000 to 150,000 clones, 70% to 90% being singletons. Sequences were obtained from PBMCs. Receptors were obtained from a man between 18 and 29 years old in good health and CMV-seronegative.

This sequence joins TRBV5-1 and TRBJ2-1; TRBD2 aligns across 9 bases. The J segment lost 5 bases and the V segment lost 0 bases, leaving 3 bases of the junction unmatched. The CDR3 has 15 amino acids. The germline gives CDR1 SGHRS, CDR2 YFSETQ. CDR3 protein: CASSLELAGNNEQFF. The CDR3 DNA reads TGCGCCAGCAGCTTGGAGCTAGCGGGGAACAATGAGCAGTTCTTC.

The rearrangement links TRBV4-1 to TRBJ2-3, with 13 bases fitting TRBD2. The V and J ends lost 2 bases and 6 bases, in that order; junction bases with no gene match: 14. This CDR3 region has 19 residues. In germline, CDR1 is MGHRA, CDR2 YSYEKL. The chain's CDR3 is CASSQKMISTSGRADTQYF. The CDR3 coding sequence is TGCGCCAGCAGCCAAAAAATGATAAGCACTAGCGGGAGGGCCGATACGCAGTATTTT.

The J gene is TRBJ2-2, the V gene TRBV9; 8 nucleotides line up with TRBD1. Germline trimming cut 3 bases from V and 4 bases from J; bases unmatched to any gene: 8. The CDR3 has 16 amino acids. Germline V gene lookup returns CDR1 SGDLS and CDR2 YYNGEE. In nucleotides, the CDR3 is TGTGCCAGCAGCGCACGGGGACAGGTCCCCACCGGGGAGCTGTTTTTT. Translated: CASSARGQVPTGELFF.

J is TRBJ2-5 and V is TRBV11-2; 9 bases are a match to TRBD2. This CDR3 contains 18 residues. Germline V gene data show CDR1 as SGHAT and CDR2 as FQNNGV. With V trimmed by 0 bases and J by 4 bases, 12 bases remained unmatched. The CDR3 DNA reads as TGTGCCAGCAGCTTAGATTGGCGGGAGGGAGGTAGTGGAGAGACCCAGTACTTC. Protein sequence: CASSLDWREGGSGETQYF.

This clone was detected only once. J is TRBJ2-7 and V is TRBV19, with D perhaps matching TRBD2 (5 bases). Trimming took 3 bases from V and 2 from J, leaving 11 bases between them. From germline, CDR1 is LNHDA and CDR2 SQIVND (reference sequence). This CDR3 is 14 amino acids long. In DNA, the CDR3 is TGTGCCAGTAGTATCGGGGAGACCCCCTACGAGCAGTACTTC. Translation: CASSIGETPYEQYF.

This rearrangement joins TRBV7-9 to TRBJ2-7; TRBD1 matches at 7 bases. Trimming cost V 5 bases and J 1 base; bases outside gene matches: 5. Germline CDR1 SEHNR, CDR2 FQNEAQ (reference sequence). The CDR3 is 14 residues long. CDR3 residues: CASSREGQSYEQYF. The CDR3 DNA follows: TGTGCCAGCAGCAGAGAGGGACAGTCCTACGAGCAGTACTTC.

This clone was counted once. DNA of the CDR3: TGCGCCAGCAGCGGGGCCGGGACAGGGGAAGAAAAACTGTTTTTT. It yields the protein CASSGAGTGEEKLFF. The J gene is TRBJ1-4, the V gene TRBV5-1; TRBD1 aligns across 10 bases. Germline CDR1 is SGHRS and CDR2 is YFSETQ. The CDR3 consists of 15 residues. V trimming: 4 bases; J trimming: 8 bases; junction bases outside the gene matches: 8.

The chain employs TRBV6-6 and TRBJ2-2, with 9 nucleotides matching TRBD1. CDR1 and CDR2 (germline): MNHNY, SVGAGI (reference sequence). The CDR3 loop spans 15 amino acids. V lost 6 bases, J lost 3 bases, and 5 bases stayed unmatched. CDR3 loop: CASSGTGRDTGELFF. The CDR3 DNA sequence: TGTGCCAGCAGCGGGACAGGGAGGGACACCGGGGAGCTGTTTTTT.

There are a few counts of this clone. The CDR3 DNA reads as TGTGCCAGCAGCCAAGATCTTCGGACAGGGGTCGGTGGCACTGAAGCTTTCTTT. This translates into CASSQDLRTGVGGTEAFF. This chain uses TRBV4-2 with TRBJ1-1; 9 nucleotides match TRBD1. Germline V gene sequence: CDR1 LGHNA, CDR2 YNFKEQ. With V trimmed by 0 bases and J by 4 bases, 12 bases remained unmatched. This CDR3 is built from 18 residues.

A few counts support this clone. V and J are TRBV27 and TRBJ2-1; maybe TRBD2 (5 bases). V dropped 4 bases and J dropped 6 bases, with 13 bases sitting between them. The CDR3 is 14 residues long. Germline loops: CDR1 MNHEY, CDR2 SMNVEV (reference sequence). CDR3 amino acids: CASSSSTLGNEQFF. The DNA of the CDR3 is TGTGCCAGCAGTTCTAGCACACTGGGCAATGAGCAGTTCTTC.

V is TRBV5-1 and J is TRBJ2-5; TRBD1 might be the D (6 bases). The germline gives CDR1 SGHRS, CDR2 YFSETQ. V was clipped by 4 bases and J by 3 bases, with 13 bases between them. The CDR3 totals 14 residues. As DNA, the CDR3 is TGCGCCAGCAGCCCCTTTACAGGGAAAGAGACCCAGTACTTC. Translation gives CASSPFTGKETQYF.

In its sample, this clone was seen many times. The same CDR3 can be traced to other DNA sequences in this sample. V and J are TRBV2 and TRBJ2-5, with 7 nucleotides matching TRBD1. The CDR3 has 13 amino acids. From germline, CDR1 is SNHLY and CDR2 FYNNEI. Trimming at V came to 4 bases and at J to 3 bases, leaving 2 bases not matched to a gene. CDR3: CASSVDRKETQYF. The CDR3 DNA follows: TGTGCCAGCAGTGTGGACAGGAAAGAGACCCAGTACTTC.

The chain is built from TRBV11-2 and TRBJ1-5; D call uncertain. The V gene lost 5 bases and the J gene lost 2 bases, with 13 bases spanning the gap. This CDR3 is built from 15 residues. Looked up from germline, CDR1 is SGHAT and CDR2 is FQNNGV. Written as DNA, the CDR3 is TGTGCCAGCAGCCTAGCATCGGGAGGCAATCAGCCCCAGCATTTT. This sequence encodes CASSLASGGNQPQHF. Looking up the rest from reference TRBV11-2 and TRBJ1-5 gives the full variable domain: EAGVAQSPRYKIIEKRQSVAFWCNPISGHATLYWYQQILGQGPKLLIQFQNNGVVDDSQLPKDRFSAERLKGVDSTLKIQPAKLEDSAVYLCASSLASGGNQPQHFGDGTRLSIL.

The V gene is TRBV6-5, the J gene TRBJ2-4, with 9 bases fitting TRBD1. The CDR3 is made up of 11 amino acids. Germline CDR1 reads MNHEY; CDR2 reads SVGAGI. V lost 6 bases to trimming and J lost 14 bases; unmatched junction nucleotides: 5. Written as DNA, the CDR3 is TGTGCCAGCAGGTTCCGGGACAGGGAGTACTTC. This codes for CASRFRDREYF.

This clone was picked up one time. This chain uses TRBV6-1 with TRBJ2-7, with D tentatively TRBD2 (5 bases). CDR1 is MNHNS and CDR2 is SASEGT in the germline V gene. Trimming cost V 4 bases and J 11 bases, with 18 bases left between them. CDR3 length: 13 amino acids. CDR3 residues: CASSGERPLGKYF. CDR3 DNA sequence: TGTGCCAGCAGTGGTGAAAGACCACTCGGGAAGTACTTC.

The chain recombines TRBV9 with TRBJ2-2; possibly TRBD2 for D (5 bases). V dropped 0 bases and J dropped 0 bases, with 15 bases sitting between them. Germline V CDR1 and CDR2: SGDLS, YYNGEE. CDR3 size: 18 residues. The CDR3 sequence: CASSVGRLRATNTGELFF. DNA for the CDR3: TGTGCCAGCAGCGTAGGTCGGTTGAGGGCAACGAACACCGGGGAGCTGTTTTTT.

The V and J genes are TRBV6-1 and TRBJ2-2; TRBD1 aligns across 8 bases. Germline V gene lookup returns CDR1 MNHNS and CDR2 SASEGT. This CDR3 comprises 15 residues. V dropped 7 bases and J dropped 2; count of bases not matched to a gene: 6. The CDR3 DNA reads TGTGCCAGCAATGGAGACAGGGGAAACACCGGGGAGCTGTTTTTT. This codes for CASNGDRGNTGELFF.

The genes are TRBV6-1 and TRBJ2-3; D is possibly TRBD1 (6 bases). Germline assignment: CDR1 MNHNS and CDR2 SASEGT. V lost 0 bases, J lost 2 bases, and 15 bases lay in between. This CDR3 region has 17 residues. The CDR3 loop is CASSEARGTQSTDTQYF. CDR3 DNA sequence: TGTGCCAGCAGTGAAGCCCGTGGGACACAATCCACAGATACGCAGTATTTT.

This clone was counted once. The chain recombines TRBV6-5 with TRBJ2-2; TRBD1 matches at 10 bases. The J segment lost 3 bases and the V segment lost 6 bases, leaving 4 bases of the junction unmatched. CDR3 length: 15 residues. The germline gives CDR1 MNHEY, CDR2 SVGAGI. The DNA of the CDR3 is TGTGCCAGCAGGACAGGGGGCTGGGACACCGGGGAGCTGTTTTTT. Its translation is CASRTGGWDTGELFF.

J is TRBJ2-3 and V is TRBV2; 9 nucleotides match TRBD1. CDR1 SNHLY and CDR2 FYNNEI come from the germline V gene. The CDR3 contains 14 residues. Losses at the gene ends were 8 bases for V and 4 bases for J; bases not matched to a gene: 7. This CDR3 is CASYRGRTADTQYF. The CDR3, as DNA: TGTGCCAGCTACAGGGGGCGCACCGCAGATACGCAGTATTTT.

Only a few counts were recorded for this clone. The chain links TRBV19 to TRBJ1-1; the D is unclear. This CDR3 has 17 residues. CDR1 and CDR2 (germline): LNHDA, SQIVND (reference sequence). V lost 1 base, J lost 4 bases, and 19 bases lay in between. The CDR3 protein is CASSIVSVGRGGTEAFF. Here the CDR3 DNA reads TGTGCCAGTAGTATAGTGTCGGTAGGGAGAGGCGGCACTGAAGCTTTCTTT.

The V call is TRBV5-4, the J call TRBJ2-5; possible D gene TRBD2, 6 bases. Germline lookup yields CDR1 SGHNT and CDR2 YYREEE (reference sequence). The CDR3 is made up of 16 amino acids. V shed 4 bases and J shed 3 bases, with 19 bases lying between them. The CDR3 DNA reads as TGTGCCAGCAGCGGATGGTATATGGGGGAGGAAGAGACCCAGTACTTC. Its translation: CASSGWYMGEEETQYF.

The chain recombines TRBV6-5 with TRBJ2-7; TRBD1 might be the D (5 bases). V was pared by 2 bases and J by 3 bases, with 14 bases between. Germline values: CDR1 MNHEY, CDR2 SVGAGI. The CDR3 spans 15 residues. This CDR3 reads CASSYGAGQDYEQYF. The DNA for the CDR3 is TGTGCCAGCAGTTACGGGGCAGGCCAGGACTACGAGCAGTACTTC.

The chain combines TRBV5-1 with TRBJ2-3, with 13 bases that match TRBD2. CDR1 and CDR2 from the germline V gene are SGHRS and YFSETQ. V lost 4 bases, J lost 2 bases, and 4 bases stayed unmatched. This CDR3 is built from 16 residues. The CDR3 sequence: CASSIGTSGNTDTQYF. For the CDR3, the DNA is TGCGCCAGCAGCATAGGGACTAGCGGGAACACAGATACGCAGTATTTT.

CDR3 amino acids: CASSLSTIAGEETQYF. CDR3 DNA: TGCGCCAGCAGCTTATCAACAATAGCGGGAGAAGAGACCCAGTACTTC. This chain links TRBV5-1 with TRBJ2-5; 9 nucleotides agree with TRBD2. The CDR3 consists of 16 residues. Per germline, CDR1 SGHRS and CDR2 YFSETQ. The junction had 8 bases not matched to a gene; V was cut back by 2 bases and J by 3 bases.

The chain links TRBV7-7 to TRBJ1-1; the D is unclear. CDR1 is SSHAT and CDR2 is FNYEAQ in the germline V gene (reference sequence). Trimming stripped 2 bases from V and 8 bases from J, with 27 bases between. This CDR3 has 18 residues. The chain's CDR3 is CASSLLPGFTENTVEAFF. The CDR3 nucleotides read TGTGCCAGCAGCTTACTACCTGGGTTTACGGAGAACACTGTGGAAGCTTTCTTT.